One and the same sample provided the 9 T cell receptor beta chains below, sequenced in a study of cytomegalovirus exposure and HLA in healthy donors. In the PCR, 60 Vbeta and 13 Jbeta primers were used. TCRdb's copy holds only in-frame clones and misses some; the assay was immunoSEQ multiplex PCR. The sample carries over 200,000 clones, approximately 82% recorded once. The sample consisted of PBMCs. These receptors all come from a woman in her forties in good health and CMV-seronegative.

The J gene is TRBJ2-5, the V gene TRBV25-1; 7 bases agree with TRBD2. The J call is in doubt because the DNA end fits TRBJ2-7 better. Germline loops: CDR1 MGHDK, CDR2 SYGVNS. This CDR3 region has 11 residues. The CDR3 sequence: CASSGGGEQYF. In DNA, the CDR3 is TGTGCCAGCAGTGGGGGGGGCGAGCAGTACTTC.

V is TRBV19 and J is TRBJ1-6; D uncertain. Trimming took 5 bases from V and 10 from J, leaving 24 bases between them. The CDR3 has 17 residues. From germline, CDR1 is LNHDA and CDR2 SQIVND (reference sequence). The CDR3 nucleotides are TGTGCCAGTAGTCATCTACCGAAAGGAGGGTTAGGCTCACCCCTCCACTTT. It translates to CASSHLPKGGLGSPLHF.

This clone has only one observation. Other DNA sequences of this sample code for an identical CDR3. The gene calls are TRBV4-1 and TRBJ1-2; the D gene is possibly TRBD1 (5 bases). Germline V gene data show CDR1 as MGHRA and CDR2 as YSYEKL. The CDR3 is 13 residues long. V was shortened by 0 bases and J by 7 bases, with 9 bases between the two germline ends. DNA of the CDR3: TGCGCCAGCAGCCAAGAAGCAGGGCCTGGCTACACCTTC. Translation gives CASSQEAGPGYTF.

V usage is TRBV4-1 and J usage is TRBJ2-7; D is undetermined. Germline CDR1 and CDR2: MGHRA and YSYEKL. This CDR3 region has 13 residues. V lost 2 bases, J lost 3 bases, and 8 bases lay in between. CDR3 sequence reads: CASSQQKNYEQYF. In DNA form, the CDR3 reads TGCGCCAGCAGCCAACAGAAAAACTACGAGCAGTACTTC.

The J gene is TRBJ2-3, the V gene TRBV7-8, with TRBD1 matching 8 bases. The CDR3 length is 15 residues. Germline loops: CDR1 SGHVS, CDR2 FQNEAQ. J gave up 1 base and V 6 bases, and 6 bases lay outside the gene matches. CDR3 coding DNA: TGTGCCAGCAGTTCTCAGGGGGCTGGCACAGATACGCAGTATTTT. It yields the protein CASSSQGAGTDTQYF. Complete variable domain (other parts from reference TRBV7-8 and TRBJ2-3): GAGVSQSPRYKVAKRGQDVALRCDPISGHVSLFWYQQALGQGPEFLTYFQNEAQLDKSGLPSDRFFAERPEGSVSTLKIQRTQQEDSAVYLCASSSQGAGTDTQYFGPGTRLTVL.

The chain uses TRBV5-1 and TRBJ1-2; 9 bases map to TRBD1. The CDR3 spans 15 residues. CDR1 SGHRS and CDR2 YFSETQ come from the germline V gene. V trimming: 2 bases; J trimming: 4 bases; junction bases outside the gene matches: 6. As DNA, the CDR3 is TGCGCCAGCAGCTTAGGGACAGGGATATCCTATGGCTACACCTTC. The encoded protein is CASSLGTGISYGYTF.

The DNA for the CDR3 is TGCGCCAGCAGCTTGGGACTATCCTCCTACGAGCAGTACTTC. This gives the protein CASSLGLSSYEQYF. J is TRBJ2-5 and V is TRBV5-1; a possible D gene is TRBD2 (5 bases). Gene TRBJ2-7 matches the end of the DNA better, so the J call may be wrong. The germline CDR1 and CDR2 sequences are SGHRS and YFSETQ. The CDR3 is made up of 14 amino acids.

V gene TRBV29-1 combines with J gene TRBJ1-2; 8 nucleotides line up with TRBD1. The CDR3 has 14 amino acids. Germline V lookup: CDR1 SQVTM, CDR2 ANQGSEA. The ends lost 3 bases at V and 3 bases at J; junction bases unmatched: 6. This CDR3 is CSVDTGGRDYGYTF. CDR3 nucleotide sequence: TGCAGCGTTGACACAGGGGGGCGAGACTATGGCTACACCTTC. The full variable domain, with the rest looked up from reference TRBV29-1 and TRBJ1-2, is SAVISQKPSRDICQRGTSLTIQCQVDSQVTMMFWYRQQPGQSLTLIATANQGSEATYESGFVIDKFPISRPNLTFSTLTVSNMSPEDSSIYLCSVDTGGRDYGYTFGSGTRLTVV.

The chain uses TRBV15 and TRBJ1-2, with D perhaps matching TRBD1 (5 bases). The germline V gene has CDR1 LNHNV and CDR2 YYDKDF (reference sequence). V lost 1 base and J 2 bases, leaving 8 bases between the germline ends. The CDR3 covers 14 residues. The DNA for the CDR3 is TGTGCCACCAGCAGAGCCCAGGGCAACTATGGCTACACCTTC. Protein product: CATSRAQGNYGYTF.